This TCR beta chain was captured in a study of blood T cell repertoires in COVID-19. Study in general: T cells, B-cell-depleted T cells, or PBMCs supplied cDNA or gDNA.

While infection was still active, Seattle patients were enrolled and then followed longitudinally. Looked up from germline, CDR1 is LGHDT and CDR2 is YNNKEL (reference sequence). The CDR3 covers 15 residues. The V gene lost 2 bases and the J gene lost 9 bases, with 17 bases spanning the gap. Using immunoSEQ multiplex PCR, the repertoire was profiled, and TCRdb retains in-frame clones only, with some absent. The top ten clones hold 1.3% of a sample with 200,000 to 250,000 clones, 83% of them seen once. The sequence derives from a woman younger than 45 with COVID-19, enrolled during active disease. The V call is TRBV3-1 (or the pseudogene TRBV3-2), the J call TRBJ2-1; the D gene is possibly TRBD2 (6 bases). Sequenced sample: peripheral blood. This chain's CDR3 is CASSQSYEGAGEQFF. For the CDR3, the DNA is TGTGCCAGCAGCCAAAGCTACGAGGGAGCGGGTGAGCAGTTCTTC.